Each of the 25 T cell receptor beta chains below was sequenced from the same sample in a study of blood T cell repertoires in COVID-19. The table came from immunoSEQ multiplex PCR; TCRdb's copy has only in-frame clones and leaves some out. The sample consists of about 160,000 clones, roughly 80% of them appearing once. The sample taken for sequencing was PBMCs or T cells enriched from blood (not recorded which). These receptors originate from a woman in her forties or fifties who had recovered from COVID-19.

The CDR3 DNA sequence: TGTGCCAGCAGCTTACTGTGGAGCTCTGGGGCCAACGTCCTGACTTTC. Its protein product is CASSLLWSSGANVLTF. The chain recombines TRBV11-2 with TRBJ2-6, with D uncertain. This CDR3 is built from 16 residues. Trimming took off 2 bases at V and 0 bases at J, with 8 bases between the two ends. CDR1 is SGHAT and CDR2 is FQNNGV in the germline V gene.

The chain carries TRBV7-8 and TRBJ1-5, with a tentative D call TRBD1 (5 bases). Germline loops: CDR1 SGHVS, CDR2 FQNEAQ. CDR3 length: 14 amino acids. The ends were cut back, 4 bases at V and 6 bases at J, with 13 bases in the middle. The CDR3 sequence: CASSSGPTSQPQHF. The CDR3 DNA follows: TGTGCCAGCAGCTCAGGGCCCACGAGTCAGCCCCAGCATTTT. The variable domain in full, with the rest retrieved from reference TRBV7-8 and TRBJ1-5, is GAGVSQSPRYKVAKRGQDVALRCDPISGHVSLFWYQQALGQGPEFLTYFQNEAQLDKSGLPSDRFFAERPEGSVSTLKIQRTQQEDSAVYLCASSSGPTSQPQHFGDGTRLSIL.

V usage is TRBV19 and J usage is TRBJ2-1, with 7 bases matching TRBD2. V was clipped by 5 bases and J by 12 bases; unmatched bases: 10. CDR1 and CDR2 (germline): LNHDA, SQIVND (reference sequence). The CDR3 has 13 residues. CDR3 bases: TGTGCCAGTAGTGCCCGCCTAGCGGCAAGGCAGTTCTTC. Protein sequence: CASSARLAARQFF.

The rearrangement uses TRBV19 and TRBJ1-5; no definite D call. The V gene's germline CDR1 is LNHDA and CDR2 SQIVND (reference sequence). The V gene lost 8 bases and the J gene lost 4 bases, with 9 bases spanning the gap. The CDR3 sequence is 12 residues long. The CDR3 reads CASSPLNQPQHF. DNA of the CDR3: TGTGCCAGTTCTCCCTTAAATCAGCCCCAGCATTTT. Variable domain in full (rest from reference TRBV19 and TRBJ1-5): DGGITQSPKYLFRKEGQNVTLSCEQNLNHDAMYWYRQDPGQGLRLIYYSQIVNDFQKGDIAEGYSVSREKKESFPLTVTSAQKNPTAFYLCASSPLNQPQHFGDGTRLSIL.

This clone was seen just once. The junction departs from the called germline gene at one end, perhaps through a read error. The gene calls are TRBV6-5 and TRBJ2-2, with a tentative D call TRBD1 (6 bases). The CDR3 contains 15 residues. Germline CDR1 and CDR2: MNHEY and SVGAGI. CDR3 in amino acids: CASSLRDTNTGELFF. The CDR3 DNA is TGCGCCAGCAGTCTCCGGGACACTAACACCGGGGAGCTGTTTTTT.

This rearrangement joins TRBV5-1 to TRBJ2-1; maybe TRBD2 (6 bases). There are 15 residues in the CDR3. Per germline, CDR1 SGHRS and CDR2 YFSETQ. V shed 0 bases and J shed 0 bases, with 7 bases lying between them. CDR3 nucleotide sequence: TGCGCCAGCAGCTTGGTCGGGAGCTCCTACAATGAGCAGTTCTTC. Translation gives CASSLVGSSYNEQFF. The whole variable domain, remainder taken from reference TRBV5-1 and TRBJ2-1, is KAGVTQTPRYLIKTRGQQVTLSCSPISGHRSVSWYQQTPGQGLQFLFEYFSETQRNKGNFPGRFSGRQFSNSRSEMNVSTLELGDSALYLCASSLVGSSYNEQFFGPGTRLTVL.

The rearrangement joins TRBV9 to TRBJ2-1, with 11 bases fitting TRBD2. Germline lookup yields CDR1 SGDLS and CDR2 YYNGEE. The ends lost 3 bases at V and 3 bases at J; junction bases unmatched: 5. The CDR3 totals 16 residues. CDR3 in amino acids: CASSDRTSGHYNEQFF. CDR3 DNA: TGTGCCAGCAGCGACCGGACTAGCGGGCACTACAATGAGCAGTTCTTC.

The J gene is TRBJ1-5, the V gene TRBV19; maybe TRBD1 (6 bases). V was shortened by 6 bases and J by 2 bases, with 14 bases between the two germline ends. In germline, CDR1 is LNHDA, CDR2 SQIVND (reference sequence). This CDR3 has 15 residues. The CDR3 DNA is TGTGCCAGTAGAGGTGGGGGCCTGGGCAATCAGCCCCAGCATTTT. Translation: CASRGGGLGNQPQHF.

The CDR3 nucleotides read TGTGCCAGCAGTCCCCCCCAGCGGGGGGGCCGGGAGCTGTTTTTT. Translation gives CASSPPQRGGRELFF. This chain connects TRBV6-1 to TRBJ2-2, with 10 bases matching TRBD2. This CDR3 has 15 amino acids. J lost 9 bases, V lost 5 bases, and 9 bases had no gene match. The germline CDR1 and CDR2 sequences are MNHNS and SASEGT.

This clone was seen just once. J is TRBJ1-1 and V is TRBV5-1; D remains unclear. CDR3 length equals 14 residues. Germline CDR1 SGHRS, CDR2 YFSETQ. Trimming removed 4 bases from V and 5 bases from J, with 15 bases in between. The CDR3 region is CASSADTSRTEAFF. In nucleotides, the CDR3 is TGCGCCAGCAGCGCCGACACGTCTCGGACTGAAGCTTTCTTT.

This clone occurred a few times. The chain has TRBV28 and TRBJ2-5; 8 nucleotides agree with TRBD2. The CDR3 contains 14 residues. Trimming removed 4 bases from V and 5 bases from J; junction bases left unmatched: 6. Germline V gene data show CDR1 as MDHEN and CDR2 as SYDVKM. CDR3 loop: CASSSTGGRETQYF. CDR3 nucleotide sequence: TGTGCCAGCAGTTCGACGGGAGGGCGGGAGACCCAGTACTTC.

CDR3 nucleotide sequence: TGTGCCAGCAGCCAAGATTTAAGAGGTGTTGGCTACACCTTC. It encodes CASSQDLRGVGYTF. The chain couples TRBV3-1 (or the pseudogene TRBV3-2) to TRBJ1-2; D is uncertain. The germline V and J ends were trimmed by 0 bases and 7 bases, with 12 bases remaining between them. The CDR3 runs 14 residues. Germline CDR1 LGHDT, CDR2 YNNKEL (reference sequence).

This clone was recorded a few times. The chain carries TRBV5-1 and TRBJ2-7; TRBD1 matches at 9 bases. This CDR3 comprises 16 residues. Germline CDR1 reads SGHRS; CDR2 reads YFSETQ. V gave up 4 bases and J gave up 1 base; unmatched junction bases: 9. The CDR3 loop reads CASSPGTGMGSYEQYF. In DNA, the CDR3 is TGCGCCAGCAGCCCCGGGACAGGGATGGGGTCCTACGAGCAGTACTTC. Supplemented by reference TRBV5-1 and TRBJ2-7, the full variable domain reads KAGVTQTPRYLIKTRGQQVTLSCSPISGHRSVSWYQQTPGQGLQFLFEYFSETQRNKGNFPGRFSGRQFSNSRSEMNVSTLELGDSALYLCASSPGTGMGSYEQYFGPGTRLTVT.

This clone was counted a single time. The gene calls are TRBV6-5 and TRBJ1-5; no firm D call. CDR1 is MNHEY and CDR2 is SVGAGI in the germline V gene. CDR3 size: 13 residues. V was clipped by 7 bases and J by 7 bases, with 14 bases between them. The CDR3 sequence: CASKDNSGQPQHF. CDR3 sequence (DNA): TGTGCCAGCAAAGACAACAGTGGCCAGCCCCAGCATTTT.

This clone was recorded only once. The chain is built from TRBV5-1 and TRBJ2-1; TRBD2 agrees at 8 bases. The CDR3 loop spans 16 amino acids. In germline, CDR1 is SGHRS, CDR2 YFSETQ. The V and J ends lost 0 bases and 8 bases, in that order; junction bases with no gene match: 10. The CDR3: CASSLVARGGMDEQFF. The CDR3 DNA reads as TGCGCCAGCAGCTTGGTCGCCCGGGGGGGGATGGATGAGCAGTTCTTC.

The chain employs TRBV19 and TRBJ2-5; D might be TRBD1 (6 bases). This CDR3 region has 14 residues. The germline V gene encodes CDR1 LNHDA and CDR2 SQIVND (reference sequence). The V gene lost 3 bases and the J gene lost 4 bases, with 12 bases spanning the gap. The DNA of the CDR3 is TGTGCCAGTAGTATTGGGTCCAGGGGAGAGACCCAGTACTTC. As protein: CASSIGSRGETQYF.

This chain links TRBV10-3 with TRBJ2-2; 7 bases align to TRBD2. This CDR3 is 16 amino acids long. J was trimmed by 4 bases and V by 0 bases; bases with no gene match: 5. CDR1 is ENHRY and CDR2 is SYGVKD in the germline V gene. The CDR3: CAISESRTGGTGELFF. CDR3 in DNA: TGTGCCATCAGTGAGTCCAGGACGGGAGGCACCGGGGAGCTGTTTTTT.

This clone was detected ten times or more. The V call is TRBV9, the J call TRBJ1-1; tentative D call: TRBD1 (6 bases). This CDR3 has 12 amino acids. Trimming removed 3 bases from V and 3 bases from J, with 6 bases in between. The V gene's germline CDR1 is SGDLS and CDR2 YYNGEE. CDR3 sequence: CASSGGHTEAFF. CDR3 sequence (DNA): TGTGCCAGCAGCGGGGGGCACACTGAAGCTTTCTTT.

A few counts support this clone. The CDR3: CASSLYAGGPEEQYF. CDR3 nucleotides: TGTGCCAGCAGCTTGTATGCGGGAGGGCCGGAAGAGCAGTACTTC. The chain has TRBV5-5 and TRBJ2-7; 9 bases map to TRBD2. The V gene end was trimmed by 1 base and the J gene end by 7 bases; junction bases not matched to a gene: 9. This CDR3 comprises 15 residues. The germline V gene has CDR1 SGHKS and CDR2 YYEKEE (reference sequence).

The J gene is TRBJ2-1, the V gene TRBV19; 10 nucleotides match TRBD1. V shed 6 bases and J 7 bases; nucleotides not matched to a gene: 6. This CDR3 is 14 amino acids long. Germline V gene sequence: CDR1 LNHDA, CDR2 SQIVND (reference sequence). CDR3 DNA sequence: TGTGCCAGTAGCCGGGACAGGGGAATGAATGAGCAGTTCTTC. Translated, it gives CASSRDRGMNEQFF.

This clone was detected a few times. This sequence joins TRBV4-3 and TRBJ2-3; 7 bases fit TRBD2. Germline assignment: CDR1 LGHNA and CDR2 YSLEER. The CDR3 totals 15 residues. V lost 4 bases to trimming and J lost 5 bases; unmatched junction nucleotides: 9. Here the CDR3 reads CASSLLAERGDTQYF. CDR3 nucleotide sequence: TGCGCCAGCAGCCTTCTAGCGGAGAGAGGAGATACGCAGTATTTT.

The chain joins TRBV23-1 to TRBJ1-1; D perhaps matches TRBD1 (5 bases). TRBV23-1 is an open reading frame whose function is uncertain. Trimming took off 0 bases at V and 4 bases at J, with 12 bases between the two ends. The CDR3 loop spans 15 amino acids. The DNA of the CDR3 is TGCGCCAGCAGTCAATCCGTTGGGGGGGGCACTGAAGCTTTCTTT. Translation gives CASSQSVGGGTEAFF.

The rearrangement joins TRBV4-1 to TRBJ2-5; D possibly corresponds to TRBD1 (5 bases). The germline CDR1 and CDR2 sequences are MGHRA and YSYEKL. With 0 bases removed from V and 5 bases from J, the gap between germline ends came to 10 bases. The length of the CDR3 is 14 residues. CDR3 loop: CASSQDDQGETQYF. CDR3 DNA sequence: TGCGCCAGCAGCCAAGATGACCAGGGCGAGACCCAGTACTTC.

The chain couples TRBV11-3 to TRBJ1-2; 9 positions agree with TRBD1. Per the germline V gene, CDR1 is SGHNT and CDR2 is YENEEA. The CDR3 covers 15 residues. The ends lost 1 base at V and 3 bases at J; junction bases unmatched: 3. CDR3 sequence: CASSLGQGEDYGYTF. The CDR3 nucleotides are TGTGCCAGCAGCTTAGGACAGGGGGAGGACTATGGCTACACCTTC.

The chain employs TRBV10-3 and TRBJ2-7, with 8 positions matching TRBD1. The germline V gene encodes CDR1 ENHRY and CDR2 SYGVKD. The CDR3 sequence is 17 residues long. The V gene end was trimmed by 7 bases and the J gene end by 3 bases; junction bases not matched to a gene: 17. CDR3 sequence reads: CAITPGVGQGRVYEQYF. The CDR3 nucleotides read TGTGCCATCACCCCGGGAGTTGGACAGGGAAGGGTCTACGAGCAGTACTTC.